This T cell receptor (beta chain) was sequenced during a study of response to subunit inactivated influenza vaccine. This clonotype was found a few times. Antigen unknown. The CDR3 has 12 amino acids. Looked up from germline, CDR1 is SNHLY and CDR2 is FYNNEI. The germline V and J ends were trimmed by 10 bases and 5 bases, with 14 bases remaining between them. Study observations and caveats: Researchers suggested that each seasonal influenza vaccination recruits few new T cells.

TCRdb recomputed calls from the RT-PCR reads with MiXCR, one row per CDR3 protein. The sample contains around 470,000 distinct CDR3 sequences, around 7.9% of which appear only once. The specimen was PBMCs from blood, collected less than 30 months after vaccination. The source of this sequence is a man aged 50 to 75 who received an inactivated influenza vaccine. V usage is TRBV2 and J usage is TRBJ2-5; the D is unclear. Written as DNA, the CDR3 is TGTGCCACCAGACCGCTCGCTGAGACCCAGTACTTC. Translated, it gives CATRPLAETQYF.